This TCR beta chain originates from a study of prognosis after radiotherapy for stage I lung cancer. Study outcomes and limitations: Patients without metastases reportedly showed TRBV and TRBJ gene usage unlike that of patients with metastases. Among expanded TCR clones, tumor specificity was not determined.

CDR3 of TCR beta was amplified from genomic DNA via a two-round multiplex PCR. Individual primers that were specific to each TRBV and TRBJ gene served in first-round PCR. The second round, a PCR step, used universal primers. TCRdb processed the multiplex PCR reads anew with MiXCR; each CDR3 protein has one entry. The repertoire has some 23,000 distinct CDR3 sequences, roughly two fifths of them found once; the top ten carry about 22%. Within the sample, this clonotype is medium-sized (0.01 to 0.1%). Its antigen remains unidentified. The source is a donor aged 50 or older with non-small cell lung cancer. The sequenced sample was PBMCs, obtained before or after stereotactic body radiation therapy (not recorded which).

In DNA, the CDR3 is TGTGCCAGCTTTACTCCCCTCGGCAGGGGGAAATCACCCCTCCACTTT. Translated, it gives CASFTPLGRGKSPLHF. This chain links TRBV2 with TRBJ1-6, with TRBD1 identical over 7 bases. The CDR3 runs to 16 residues. V lost 8 bases and J lost 10; bases outside the gene matches: 17. Germline V gives CDR1 SNHLY, CDR2 FYNNEI.